These 30 T cell receptor beta chains originate from one sample sequenced in a study of CD8 T cells in Susac syndrome. Random hexamers were used to reverse transcribe roughly 0.5 to 1 ug of RNA. Using its own MiXCR run on the immunoSEQ multiplex PCR reads, TCRdb lists one record per CDR3 protein. The sample lists about 300,000 distinct CDR3 sequences, about 92% occurring once. The sequenced sample was CD4+ T cells from PBMCs. These receptors came from a human donor with multiple sclerosis.

This CDR3 is CASSSRTGGSPLHF. The CDR3, as DNA: TGTGCCAGCAGCTCGCGGACAGGGGGCTCACCCCTCCACTTT. The rearrangement joins TRBV5-4 to TRBJ1-6; 11 bases align to TRBD1. CDR1 is SGHNT and CDR2 is YYREEE in the germline V gene (reference sequence). The CDR3 sequence is 14 residues long. Trimming at V came to 3 bases and at J to 10 bases, leaving 3 bases not matched to a gene.

The chain couples TRBV12-3 or TRBV12-4 to TRBJ1-4; D ambiguous. The ends were cut back, 1 base at V and 4 bases at J, with 7 bases in the middle. This CDR3 is 14 amino acids long. CDR3 sequence (DNA): TGTGCCAGCAGTTTAGACGGATATAATGAAAAACTGTTTTTT. Protein: CASSLDGYNEKLFF.

The chain is built from TRBV29-1 and TRBJ1-1; a weak D match, TRBD1 (6 bases). The CDR3 is 13 amino acids. Trimming pared 3 bases from V and 1 base from J, leaving 9 bases between. Germline-derived CDR1 and CDR2 are SQVTM and ANQGSEA. This CDR3 reads CSVDRTANTEAFF. DNA for the CDR3: TGCAGCGTTGACAGGACAGCGAACACTGAAGCTTTCTTT. Variable domain in full (rest from reference TRBV29-1 and TRBJ1-1): SAVISQKPSRDICQRGTSLTIQCQVDSQVTMMFWYRQQPGQSLTLIATANQGSEATYESGFVIDKFPISRPNLTFSTLTVSNMSPEDSSIYLCSVDRTANTEAFFGQGTRLTVV.

The chain joins TRBV29-1 to TRBJ2-1, with 13 bases identical to TRBD2. The trim removed 6 bases at V and 7 bases at J, leaving 6 bases unmatched. The CDR3 is made up of 14 amino acids. The germline gives CDR1 SQVTM, CDR2 ANQGSEA. The CDR3 loop reads CSVRTSGRGNEQFF. The CDR3 nucleotides read TGCAGCGTCAGGACTAGCGGGAGAGGGAATGAGCAGTTCTTC.

This clonotype occurred once. The V and J genes are TRBV5-6 and TRBJ2-7; TRBD1 agrees at 8 bases. CDR1 SGHDT and CDR2 YYEEEE come from the germline V gene. This CDR3 comprises 14 residues. The V and J ends lost 3 bases and 0 bases, in that order; junction bases with no gene match: 2. The CDR3 loop is CASSWTGTSYEQYF. Here the CDR3 DNA reads TGTGCCAGCAGCTGGACAGGGACCTCCTACGAGCAGTACTTC.

This chain links TRBV7-2 with TRBJ2-7; D is perhaps TRBD1 or TRBD2 (5 bases each). There are 13 residues in the CDR3. Trimming left V 1 base short and J 6 bases short, with 10 bases between. CDR1 is SGHTA, CDR2 FQGNSA, per germline. CDR3 in amino acids: CASSLDGASEQYF. The CDR3 region has the DNA TGTGCCAGCAGCTTAGACGGGGCGAGCGAGCAGTACTTC.

The chain recombines TRBV23-1 with TRBJ2-1; perhaps TRBD2 as D (6 bases). TRBV23-1 is sorted into the ORF group, with uncertain function. CDR3 size: 18 residues. Trimming removed 7 bases at V and 0 bases at J, with 22 bases between. The CDR3 DNA reads TGCGCCAGCACCCCACCCCTGGACCGGGAGAGCTCCTACAATGAGCAGTTCTTC. This gives the protein CASTPPLDRESSYNEQFF.

This clonotype was seen only a few times. The rearrangement uses TRBV7-3 and TRBJ2-2; 9 nucleotides align to TRBD2. The CDR3 extends over 15 amino acids. Germline CDR1 SGHTA, CDR2 FQGTGA. V was pared by 3 bases and J by 2 bases, with 1 base of the junction left unmatched. CDR3 nucleotide sequence: TGTGCCAGCAGCTTGACTAGCGGAAACACCGGGGAGCTGTTTTTT. As protein: CASSLTSGNTGELFF.

The chain has TRBV30 and TRBJ1-1, with a weak D call TRBD1 (5 bases). The CDR3 sequence is 12 residues long. The germline V gene encodes CDR1 GTSNPN and CDR2 SVGIG (reference sequence). Trimming stripped 7 bases from V and 1 base from J, with 10 bases between. CDR3 nucleotide sequence: TGTGCCTTACGGGGGTCGAACACTGAAGCTTTCTTT. Its protein product is CALRGSNTEAFF.

J is TRBJ1-2 and V is TRBV7-9; 8 bases fit TRBD1. CDR1 and CDR2 from the germline V gene are SEHNR and FQNEAQ (reference sequence). The V and J ends lost 2 bases and 4 bases, in that order; junction bases with no gene match: 3. CDR3 length: 14 residues. CDR3 sequence (DNA): TGTGCCAGCAGCTTAACGGGACAGGCCTATGGCTACACCTTC. Translated: CASSLTGQAYGYTF. The entire variable domain, with the rest obtained from reference TRBV7-9 and TRBJ1-2, is as follows: DTGVSQNPRHKITKRGQNVTFRCDPISEHNRLYWYRQTLGQGPEFLTYFQNEAQLEKSRLLSDRFSAERPKGSFSTLEIQRTEQGDSAMYLCASSLTGQAYGYTFGSGTRLTVV.

Of note for this clonotype: At one of its ends the junction is not consistent with the germline gene, which may arise from a read error. The chain links TRBV30 to TRBJ2-2, with a possible D match to TRBD2 (6 bases). Looked up from germline, CDR1 is GTSNPN and CDR2 is SVGIG (reference sequence). This CDR3 spans 14 amino acids. The CDR3 loop reads CAWCSIQSTGGLFF. The CDR3 DNA reads TGTGCCTGGTGTAGTATCCAGAGCACCGGGGGGCTGTTTTTT.

The V gene is TRBV11-2, the J gene TRBJ2-1, with D tentatively TRBD2 (5 bases). V was shortened by 5 bases and J by 7 bases, with 15 bases between the two germline ends. The germline gives CDR1 SGHAT, CDR2 FQNNGV. The CDR3 is made up of 14 amino acids. The CDR3 nucleotides read TGTGCCAGCAGCCTAGCCAACACTATAAATGAGCAGTTCTTC. As protein: CASSLANTINEQFF.

The V call is TRBV12-3 or TRBV12-4, the J call TRBJ1-1, with D uncertain. The CDR3 loop spans 11 amino acids. V was trimmed by 7 bases and J by 1 base, leaving 4 bases between them. The chain's CDR3 is CASIGNTEAFF. Written as DNA, the CDR3 is TGTGCCAGCATCGGGAACACTGAAGCTTTCTTT.

The chain joins TRBV7-9 to TRBJ2-5; 7 bases align to TRBD2. This CDR3 is 15 amino acids long. The germline CDR1 and CDR2 sequences are SEHNR and FQNEAQ (reference sequence). V dropped 5 bases and J dropped 5; count of bases not matched to a gene: 11. The CDR3 bases are TGTGCCAGCAGCCCCCCCTCGACTAGCTTGGAGACCCAGTACTTC. It specifies CASSPPSTSLETQYF.

The J gene is TRBJ2-7, the V gene TRBV19, with 9 bases matching TRBD1. V lost 8 bases and J lost 3; bases outside the gene matches: 8. This CDR3 has 14 amino acids. The germline V gene has CDR1 LNHDA and CDR2 SQIVND (reference sequence). The CDR3 nucleotides read TGTGCCAGTGGCCCAATGGACAGGGGCTACGAGCAGTACTTC. Protein sequence: CASGPMDRGYEQYF.

V gene TRBV11-2 combines with J gene TRBJ2-6, with no clear D. The V gene's germline CDR1 is SGHAT and CDR2 FQNNGV. V was trimmed by 3 bases and J by 0 bases, leaving 9 bases between them. The CDR3 has 16 residues. The CDR3 DNA sequence: TGTGCCAGCAGCTTGTTCTTAGACTCTGGGGCCAACGTCCTGACTTTC. Translated: CASSLFLDSGANVLTF.

The gene calls are TRBV20-1 and TRBJ1-5; weak D call: TRBD1 (5 bases). The germline V gene has CDR1 DFQATT and CDR2 SNEGSKA (reference sequence). The CDR3 extends over 18 amino acids. Trimming stripped 6 bases from V and 9 bases from J, with 33 bases between. The CDR3 nucleotides are TGCAGTGCCCCAGACGCCAGCGGGGCTTCGGGTTCTGGGGGGCCCCAGCATTTT. Protein product: CSAPDASGASGSGGPQHF.

The V gene is TRBV14, the J gene TRBJ2-2, with D unresolved. V was clipped by 4 bases and J by 2 bases, with 14 bases between them. Germline V gene lookup returns CDR1 SGHDN and CDR2 FVKESK. The CDR3 totals 16 residues. CDR3 loop: CASSPPAGSNTGELFF. In nucleotides, the CDR3 is TGTGCCAGCAGCCCCCCCGCCGGATCTAACACCGGGGAGCTGTTTTTT.

The rearrangement uses TRBV29-1 and TRBJ2-1; perhaps TRBD1 as D (6 bases). There are 12 residues in the CDR3. Between the trimmed V and J ends, which lost 7 bases and 2 bases, there was a span of 9 bases. The V gene's germline CDR1 is SQVTM and CDR2 ANQGSEA. The CDR3 bases are TGCAGCGGGACAGTGGCCTACAATGAGCAGTTCTTC. It translates to CSGTVAYNEQFF.

The V and J genes are TRBV9 and TRBJ1-5; no firm D call. The germline V gene has CDR1 SGDLS and CDR2 YYNGEE. Trimming removed 0 bases from V and 6 bases from J, with 10 bases in between. This CDR3 spans 14 amino acids. DNA of the CDR3: TGTGCCAGCAGCGTAGGTATGGAAGGTCAGCCCCAGCATTTT. It codes for CASSVGMEGQPQHF.

V gene TRBV23-1 combines with J gene TRBJ1-5, with 7 bases lining up with TRBD1. TRBV23-1 is an ORF, and what it does is uncertain. This CDR3 contains 14 residues. Trimming at V came to 6 bases and at J to 3 bases, leaving 5 bases not matched to a gene. The CDR3 spells CASSRQGVNQPQHF. The CDR3 nucleotides read TGCGCCAGCAGCCGACAGGGAGTCAATCAGCCCCAGCATTTT.

This chain links TRBV7-2 with TRBJ1-3, with unresolved D. CDR1 and CDR2 from the germline V gene are SGHTA and FQGNSA. The CDR3 has 14 amino acids. Deletions cut 7 bases from V and 1 base from J, with 11 bases between. CDR3 coding DNA: TGTGCCAGCACCCCGACGCAGTCTGGAAACACCATATATTTT. It encodes CASTPTQSGNTIYF.

The chain uses TRBV12-3 or TRBV12-4 and TRBJ2-1, with 9 bases matching TRBD2. V shed 5 bases and J 4 bases; nucleotides not matched to a gene: 6. This CDR3 contains 15 residues. CDR3 coding DNA: TGTGCCAGCAGTGGAGGGACTAGCTGGTACAATGAGCAGTTCTTC. Translation: CASSGGTSWYNEQFF.

This clonotype was seen only once. The chain links TRBV19 to TRBJ1-4, with TRBD1 matching 9 bases. The CDR3 covers 17 residues. Germline V gives CDR1 LNHDA, CDR2 SQIVND (reference sequence). Trimming took 4 bases from V and 1 from J; bases not matched to a gene: 7. CDR3 amino acids: CASSSLPGQGTNEKLFF. The CDR3 DNA follows: TGTGCCAGTAGTAGCCTACCGGGACAGGGAACTAATGAAAAACTGTTTTTT.

This sequence joins TRBV30 and TRBJ2-5; a possible D gene is TRBD1 (6 bases). Deletions cut 4 bases from V and 2 bases from J, with 17 bases between. Germline CDR1 and CDR2: GTSNPN and SVGIG (reference sequence). The length of the CDR3 is 15 residues. CDR3 nucleotides: TGTGCCTGGAAACAGGGATTGACGGCGCAAGAGACCCAGTACTTC. Protein sequence: CAWKQGLTAQETQYF. Supplemented by reference TRBV30 and TRBJ2-5, the full variable domain reads SQTIHQWPATLVQPVGSPLSLECTVEGTSNPNLYWYRQAAGRGLQLLFYSVGIGQISSEVPQNLSASRPQDRQFILSSKKLLLSDSGFYLCAWKQGLTAQETQYFGPGTRLLVL.

This chain joins TRBV20-1 and TRBJ2-5; D unresolved. CDR3 length: 10 residues. CDR1 is DFQATT, CDR2 SNEGSKA, per germline (reference sequence). V lost 4 bases to trimming and J lost 2 bases, with 2 bases between them. This CDR3 reads CSAKQETQYF. The CDR3 nucleotides read TGCAGTGCTAAACAAGAGACCCAGTACTTC.

For the CDR3, the DNA is TGCAGTGCTAGATCCGGGGAGGGACTAGCGGCCTACGAGCAGTACTTC. Its protein is CSARSGEGLAAYEQYF. The chain recombines TRBV20-1 with TRBJ2-7; 11 nucleotides match TRBD2. Trimming at V came to 2 bases and at J to 2 bases, leaving 8 bases not matched to a gene. This CDR3 contains 16 residues. Germline V CDR1 and CDR2: DFQATT, SNEGSKA (reference sequence).

The chain combines TRBV15 with TRBJ2-1; D ambiguous. The CDR3 has 17 residues. From germline, CDR1 is LNHNV and CDR2 YYDKDF (reference sequence). Trimming shortened V by 1 base and J by 0 bases, and 13 bases separated the two germline ends. The CDR3 loop is CATSRASAGLSYNEQFF. The CDR3 DNA sequence: TGTGCCACCAGCAGAGCGAGCGCAGGTCTCTCCTACAATGAGCAGTTCTTC.

The J gene is TRBJ2-4, the V gene TRBV7-2; possible D gene TRBD1, 5 bases. This CDR3 comprises 13 residues. CDR1 SGHTA and CDR2 FQGNSA come from the germline V gene. V was pared by 2 bases and J by 11 bases, with 13 bases between. The CDR3 spells CASSLLSAQVQYF. In DNA form, the CDR3 reads TGTGCCAGCAGCTTACTCTCAGCACAGGTTCAGTACTTC.

J is TRBJ2-3 and V is TRBV29-1, with D perhaps TRBD1 or TRBD2 (7 bases each). Germline lookup yields CDR1 SQVTM and CDR2 ANQGSEA. The V end was cut by 7 bases, the J end by 8 bases, with 22 bases between. The CDR3 is made up of 14 amino acids. CDR3 coding DNA: TGCAGCGCGTGGGGGGGACAGCCGGCTGTTACGCAGTATTTT. Residues: CSAWGGQPAVTQYF.